This T cell receptor beta chain was identified during a study of shared clonotypes between healthy human individuals. The CDR3 has 11 residues. V lost 0 bases and J 7 bases, leaving 5 bases between the germline ends. CDR1 and CDR2 from the germline V gene are SGHNT and YYREEE (reference sequence). Study conclusions and caveats: Sequencing of the sorted subsets was shown by rarefaction to be incomplete despite large depth.

Concerning this clone itself: Antigen: not known.

Using about 220 ng DNA, tens of thousands of T cell genomes, the sorted-subset replicate PCRs were run. Authors' processing steps: Filtering differed since immunoSEQ provided only junctions, with no quality scores. Libraries were prepared by immunoSEQ multiplex PCR; TCRdb keeps only in-frame clonotypes and omits some of them. V and J calls and clone size come straight from that table; D and trimming were deduced from the DNA. Of around 1.9 million clones in the sample, just over 90% were seen once. Naive CD8 cells comprised CD45RO-negative, CCR7-positively selected cells, excluding terminally differentiated effector memory CD45RA+ cells.

The specimen sequenced was naive CD8+ T cells from PBMCs. The V gene is TRBV5-4, the J gene TRBJ2-7, with a weak D call TRBD1 (5 bases). This receptor was taken from a man younger than 35 in good health. Some clones in this sample may be carry-over from other donors' samples. The CDR3, as DNA: TGTGCCAGCAGCTTGGAGGGGGAGCAGTACTTC. Translating it yields CASSLEGEQYF.